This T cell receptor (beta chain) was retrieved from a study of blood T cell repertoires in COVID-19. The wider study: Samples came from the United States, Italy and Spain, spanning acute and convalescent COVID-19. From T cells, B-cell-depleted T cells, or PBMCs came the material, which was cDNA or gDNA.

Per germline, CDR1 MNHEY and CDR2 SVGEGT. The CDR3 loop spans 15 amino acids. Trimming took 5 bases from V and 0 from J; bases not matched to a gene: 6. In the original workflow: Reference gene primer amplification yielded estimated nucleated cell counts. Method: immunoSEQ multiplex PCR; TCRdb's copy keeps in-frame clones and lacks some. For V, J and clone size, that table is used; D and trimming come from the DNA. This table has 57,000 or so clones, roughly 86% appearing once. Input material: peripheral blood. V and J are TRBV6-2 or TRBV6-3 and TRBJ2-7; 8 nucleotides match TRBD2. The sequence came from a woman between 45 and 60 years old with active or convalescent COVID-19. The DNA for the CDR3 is TGTGCCAGCAGTCAACTAGCGGTGAGCTCCTACGAGCAGTACTTC. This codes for CASSQLAVSSYEQYF.